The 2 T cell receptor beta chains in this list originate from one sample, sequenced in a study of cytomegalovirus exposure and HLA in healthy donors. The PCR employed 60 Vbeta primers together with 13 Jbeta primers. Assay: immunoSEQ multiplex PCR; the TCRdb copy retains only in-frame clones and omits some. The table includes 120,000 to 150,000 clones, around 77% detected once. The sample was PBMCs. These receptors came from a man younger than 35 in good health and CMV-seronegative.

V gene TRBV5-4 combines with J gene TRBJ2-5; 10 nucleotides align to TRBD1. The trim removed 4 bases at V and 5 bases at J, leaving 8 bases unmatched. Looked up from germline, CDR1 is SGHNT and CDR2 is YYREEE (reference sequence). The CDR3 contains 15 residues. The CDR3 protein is CASSMDRGSWETQYF. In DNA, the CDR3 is TGTGCCAGCAGCATGGACAGGGGGAGTTGGGAGACCCAGTACTTC.

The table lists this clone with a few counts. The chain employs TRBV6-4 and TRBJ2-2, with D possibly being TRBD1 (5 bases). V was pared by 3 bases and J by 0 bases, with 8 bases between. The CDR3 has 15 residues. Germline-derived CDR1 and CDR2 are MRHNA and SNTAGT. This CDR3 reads CASSESGTNTGELFF. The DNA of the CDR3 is TGTGCCAGCAGTGAGTCAGGGACGAACACCGGGGAGCTGTTTTTT.